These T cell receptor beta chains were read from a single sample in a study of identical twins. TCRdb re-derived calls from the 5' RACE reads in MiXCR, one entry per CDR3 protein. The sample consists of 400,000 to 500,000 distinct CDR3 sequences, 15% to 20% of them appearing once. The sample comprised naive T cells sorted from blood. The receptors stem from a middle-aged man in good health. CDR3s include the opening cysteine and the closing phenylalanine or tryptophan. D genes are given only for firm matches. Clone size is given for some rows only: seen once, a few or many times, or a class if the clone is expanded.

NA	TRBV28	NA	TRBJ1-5	TGTGCCAGCAGTTTGATGAGGGGCGGGCAGCCCCAGCATTTT	CASSLMRGGQPQHF
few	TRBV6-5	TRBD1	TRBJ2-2	TGTGCCAGCAGTTCGGGACAGGGAAACACCGGGGAGCTGTTTTTT	CASSSGQGNTGELFF
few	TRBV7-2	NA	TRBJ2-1	TGTGCCAGCAGCCATAGTCGCGGGGGCGCTGAGCAGTTCTTC	CASSHSRGGAEQFF
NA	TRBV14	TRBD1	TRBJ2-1	TGTGCCAGCAGCTCCGGGACAGGGGGCTTCGGGCAGTTCTTC	CASSSGTGGFGQFF
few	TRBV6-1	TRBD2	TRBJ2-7	TGTGCCAGCAACCGCGGGACTAGCCTTAACTACGAGCAGTACTTC	CASNRGTSLNYEQYF
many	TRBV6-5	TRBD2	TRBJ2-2	TGTGCCAGCAGTTATGAGCGGGAGCGGGCCGGGGAGCTGTTTTTT	CASSYERERAGELFF
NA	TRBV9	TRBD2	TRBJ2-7	TGTGCCAGCAGCGTAGGGACTAGCGGAAACTACGAGCAGTACTTC	CASSVGTSGNYEQYF
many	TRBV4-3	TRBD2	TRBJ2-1	TGCGCCAGCAGCCAAGATGTAAGGTTACTAGCGGCTTACAATGAGCAGTTCTTC	CASSQDVRLLAAYNEQFF
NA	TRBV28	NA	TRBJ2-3	TGTGCCAGCAGGCAATTCACAGATACGCAGTATTTT	CASRQFTDTQYF
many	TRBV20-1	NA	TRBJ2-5	TGCAGTGTCGAGGAGATCCAAGAGACCCAGTACTTC	CSVEEIQETQYF
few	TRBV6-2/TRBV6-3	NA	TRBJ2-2	TGTGCCAGCAGTTACTCGATCCCCAGGGTTCGCACCGGGGAGCTGTTTTTT	CASSYSIPRVRTGELFF
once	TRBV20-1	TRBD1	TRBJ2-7	TGCAGTGCCACGGACAGGGCCTTATCCTACGAGCAGTACTTC	CSATDRALSYEQYF
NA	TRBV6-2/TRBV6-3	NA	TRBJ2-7	TGTGCCAGCACCGACGGGACACGGTACGAGCAGTACTTC	CASTDGTRYEQYF
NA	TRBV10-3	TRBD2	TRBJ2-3	TGTGCCATCAGTGATAGTGTTCGCGGGGGTAGCACAGATACGCAGTATTTT	CAISDSVRGGSTDTQYF
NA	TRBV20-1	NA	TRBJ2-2	TGCAGTGCTAGAGATCGGAGGGGTTTAACCGGGGAGCTGTTTTTT	CSARDRRGLTGELFF
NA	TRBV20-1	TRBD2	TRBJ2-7	TGCAGTGCTAGAAAACTAGCGGGAGGAGATCGGAGTGAGCAGTACTTC	CSARKLAGGDRSEQYF
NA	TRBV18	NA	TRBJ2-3	TGTGCCAGCTCACCATCGCTAGATACGCAGTATTTT	CASSPSLDTQYF
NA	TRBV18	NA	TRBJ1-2	TGTGCCAGCGAATACAGGGAAGGCTATGGCTACACCTTC	CASEYREGYGYTF
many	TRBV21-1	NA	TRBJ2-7	TGTGCCAGCAGCGGAACAGGGAAACTCTACGAGCAGTACTTC	CASSGTGKLYEQYF
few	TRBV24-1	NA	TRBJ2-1	TGTGCCACCAGTTCGGAGGGGGGCCATGAGCAGTTCTTC	CATSSEGGHEQFF
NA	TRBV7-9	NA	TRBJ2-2	TGTGCCAGCAGCTTGAGCCCACAACCGGGCGAGCTGTTTTTT	CASSLSPQPGELFF
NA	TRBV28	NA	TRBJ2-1	TGTGCCAGCCCTCCTCCCCCAGGGGCGGGCTTGATCAATGAGCAGTTCTTC	CASPPPPGAGLINEQFF
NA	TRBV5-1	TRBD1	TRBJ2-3	TGCGCCAGCAGCTTGGCCACCGGGACAGCTAGCACAGATACGCAGTATTTT	CASSLATGTASTDTQYF
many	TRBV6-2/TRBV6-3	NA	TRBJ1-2	TGTGCCAGCAGCCCCGGGGCGCGGTATGGCTACACCTTC	CASSPGARYGYTF
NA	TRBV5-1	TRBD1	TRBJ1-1	TGCGCCAGCAGCTTGTGGGGACAGAATATCCCTGAAGCTTTCTTT	CASSLWGQNIPEAFF
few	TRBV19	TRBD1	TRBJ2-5	TGTGCCAGCGGACAGGGGGCGGCAGAGACCCAGTACTTC	CASGQGAAETQYF
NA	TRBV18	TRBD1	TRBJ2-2	TGTGCCAGCTCGACAGGGCCCGGGGAGCTGTTTTTT	CASSTGPGELFF
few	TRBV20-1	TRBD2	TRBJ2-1	TGCAGTGCTAGAGATACTTTTAGCGGGAGCTCCTACAATGAGCAGTTCTTC	CSARDTFSGSSYNEQFF